The rows below give T cell receptor beta chains drawn from one sample of a study of immune characterization of retroperitoneal liposarcoma. Via MiXCR, TCRdb re-called the PCR reads, giving one row per CDR3 protein. The sample shows 9,500 to 13,000 distinct CDR3 sequences, under 35% of them seen only once. Specimen: tumor tissue. These receptors were taken from a male donor with retroperitoneal liposarcoma. Each CDR3 is given without its conserved first and last residue.

ASTTGDRVGYGYT	TRBJ1-2	13	TRBV6-2/TRBV6-3
ASRPDRSGANVLT	TRBJ2-6	13	TRBV6-1
ASSFAGPNYEQY	-	12	TRBV11-2
ASSLVRGLGGEQF	TRBJ2-1	13	TRBV12-3/TRBV12-4
ASSYAATGNPYEQF	TRBJ2-1	14	TRBV6-8
AEQVYNEQF	TRBJ2-1	9	TRBV7-2
ASSFRQGANYEQY	-	13	TRBV7-8
ASSEWTERTEAF	TRBJ1-1	12	TRBV6-1
ASSLGRNYEQY	-	11	TRBV7-8
ASRQSPGYGYT	TRBJ1-2	11	TRBV7-2
ASSLSGLAGGAYEQF	TRBJ2-1	15	TRBV11-3
ASSPREKLF	TRBJ1-4	9	TRBV6-1
ASSEQGMVYNEQY	TRBJ2-7	13	TRBV6-1
ASSGQGANYGYT	TRBJ1-2	12	TRBV25-1
ASSSLGIETYNEQF	TRBJ2-1	14	TRBV6-1
ASSYWGVGTEAF	TRBJ1-1	12	TRBV6-6
ASSLQPAAGETQY	TRBJ2-5	13	TRBV7-3
ASSTWTAETQY	TRBJ2-5	11	TRBV7-2
ASSLEGSGSRDTQY	TRBJ2-3	14	TRBV11-1
ASSLAPGAGGETQF	TRBJ2-1	14	TRBV12-3/TRBV12-4
ASSLRGISYEQY	-	12	TRBV7-9
ASSLARPSPHLTSYNEQF	TRBJ2-1	18	TRBV7-8
ASSYGQGHYNEQF	TRBJ2-1	13	TRBV6-2/TRBV6-3
ASSAGTTNNEQF	TRBJ2-1	12	TRBV27
ASSYVLNPLETQY	TRBJ2-5	13	TRBV6-6
ASSSRTFVYEQY	-	12	TRBV7-2
ASTSGTPNTEAF	TRBJ1-1	12	TRBV6-1
ASSTDTSSYNEQF	TRBJ2-1	13	TRBV6-1
ASRVLAAEQF	TRBJ2-1	10	TRBV6-1
ASSLMGGIDTQY	TRBJ2-3	12	TRBV12-3/TRBV12-4
ASNLAGAYNEQY	-	12	TRBV7-2